Below, one T cell receptor (beta chain) is given with its context. The specificity of this receptor is unknown. Base quality data are lacking; no much larger clone is found one base away. Peripheral blood CD8+ and CD4+ T cells from healthy donors, Susac syndrome patients and multiple sclerosis patients were profiled by high-throughput TCR beta sequencing. Treatment-naive patients with stable or active relapsing-remitting disease fulfilling revised McDonald criteria were used as multiple sclerosis controls. Bulk CD8+ and CD4+ T cells were purified by magnetic negative isolation, whereas CD8+ TEMRA cells were enriched by FACS. Blood was drawn into EDTA tubes, processed within 24 hours, and PBMCs were isolated by density gradient centrifugation. PBMCs intended for TCR sequencing were cryopreserved in liquid nitrogen and were subsequently thawed in a 37 degrees C water bath. Purity of sorted or isolated CD4+, CD8+ and CD8+ TEMRA cells was at least 90%.

From cysteine to phenylalanine, the CDR3 is 15 amino acids long. The sequence is cut down to CDR3 DNA, 45 bases in frame from base 1. Ends trimmed: V by 1 base, J by 1 base; bases unmatched to a gene: 3. The germline V gene supplies CDR1 LGHNA and CDR2 YNFKEQ. The sample originates from a study of CD8 T cells in Susac syndrome (dated by TCRdb to the late 2010s). In the study overall: The study used repertoire sequencing to test whether antigen drove CD8+ T cell activation and differentiation in Susac syndrome.

RNA was extracted using the RNeasy kit, and roughly 0.5 to 1 ug of the RNA was reverse transcribed with random hexamers. The immunoSEQ multiplex PCR assay, covering 54 Vbeta and 13 Jbeta segments, was used to amplify TCR beta CDR3 regions. Bias from PCR amplification was corrected by using a synthetic template baseline for primer optimization and for computational correction. The published analysis was carried out like this. Reads were annotated to V, D and J genes per IMGT and analyzed with immunoSEQ Analyzer, keeping only productive sequences. Clonality was calculated as one minus the Shannon entropy normalized by log2 of the number of productive unique sequences. For each patient and control, public and private clones were evaluated among the 100 most prevalent clones. Clones were defined as Susac-specific if absent from the healthy and MS cohorts, from under 1,200 published viral clones and from other ImmuneACCESS disease sequences. In-frame beta chains were kept once TCRdb had trimmed the public reads at Q25 with fastp and called clones with MiXCR. Rows with a matching CDR3 protein are joined into one entry that keeps the most common DNA and genes. These V and J calls originate from TCRdb's pipeline instead of the authors' own analysis. This sample gives 200,000 to 250,000 distinct CDR3 sequences in total; about 95% of them show up just once. 0.08% to 0.095% of the sample is held by the ten biggest clonotypes.

What the authors observed across the whole study: The study acknowledged that relatively few individuals were included in the TCR sequencing and HLA analysis.

Recombination joined TRBV4-2 with TRBJ1-1, and TRBD1 aligns with 7 junction nucleotides. Material: CD4+ T cells from PBMCs. The sequence came from a human donor with multiple sclerosis. The CDR3 sequence is CASSQVGTENTEAFF. Read as DNA, the sequence is TGTGCCAGCAGCCAAGTGGGGACAGAGAACACTGAAGCTTTCTTT.